This T cell receptor beta chain comes out of a study of cytomegalovirus exposure and HLA in healthy donors. Germline-derived CDR1 and CDR2 are SGHNT and YENEEA. The ends were cut back, 8 bases at V and 6 bases at J, with 14 bases in the middle. The CDR3 is 13 residues long. Concerning this clone itself: The antigen is not known.

PCR employed 60 Vbeta and 13 Jbeta primers. Only in-frame clones appear in the TCRdb table, and some are missing; sequencing was by immunoSEQ multiplex PCR. The data contain around 75,000 clones, approximately 80% of them singletons. Study-wide findings and caveats: Earlier analysis found most TCR beta V segments productive about 87% or about 30% of the time.

V and J are TRBV11-3 and TRBJ2-1; the D gene is possibly TRBD1 (6 bases). Sequenced material: PBMCs. This TCR derives from a middle-aged man in good health and CMV-seronegative. The CDR3 sequence is CASGGQYSNEQFF. The CDR3 bases are TGTGCCAGCGGTGGACAGTATTCCAATGAGCAGTTCTTC. Complete variable domain (other parts from reference TRBV11-3 and TRBJ2-1): EAGVVQSPRYKIIEKKQPVAFWCNPISGHNTLYWYLQNLGQGPELLIRYENEEAVDDSQLPKDRFSAERLKGVDSTLKIQPAELGDSAVYLCASGGQYSNEQFFGPGTRLTVL.